One and the same sample provided the 26 T cell receptor beta chains below, sequenced in a study of human T cells and chemical hapten exposure. A single record per CDR3 protein comes from TCRdb applying MiXCR to the RACE reads. The sample carries approximately 79,000 distinct CDR3 sequences, around 10% recorded once. As to time point: patch test 1, 2 weeks after DPC sensitization. Treatment described: therapeutic diphenylcyclopropenone sensitization with weekly scalp DPC. Sequences were derived from whole blood, sampled in connection with sensitization to the hapten diphenylcyclopropenone (DPC). The source is a woman aged 45-65 years with alopecia areata. Some clones in this sample may be carry-over from other donors' samples.

This clonotype appeared many times. This chain uses TRBV28 with TRBJ2-1; D is ambiguous. This CDR3 is 13 amino acids long. V was cut by 10 bases and J by 0 bases, with 10 bases left in between. CDR1 is MDHEN, CDR2 SYDVKM, per germline. The CDR3 loop is CATDSNSYNEQFF. In nucleotides, the CDR3 is TGTGCCACCGATTCCAACTCCTACAATGAGCAGTTCTTC. Using reference TRBV28 and TRBJ2-1 for the parts outside the CDR3, the full variable domain is DVKVTQSSRYLVKRTGEKVFLECVQDMDHENMFWYRQDPGLGLRLIYFSYDVKMKEKGDIPEGYSVSREKKERFSLILESASTNQTSMYLCATDSNSYNEQFFGPGTRLTVL.

The chain links TRBV18 to TRBJ2-7, with 7 bases matching TRBD1. This CDR3 is built from 16 residues. Germline-derived CDR1 and CDR2 are KGHSH and LQKENI. Losses at the gene ends were 0 bases for V and 6 bases for J; bases not matched to a gene: 11. CDR3 in amino acids: CASSPPQRGAGGEQYF. CDR3 DNA sequence: TGTGCCAGCTCACCACCGCAGAGAGGGGCAGGGGGCGAGCAGTACTTC.

This clonotype was detected only a few times. The rearrangement uses TRBV28 and TRBJ2-7, with a possible D match to TRBD2 (5 bases). The CDR3 spans 13 residues. V lost 8 bases, J lost 0 bases, and 11 bases lay in between. Germline values: CDR1 MDHEN, CDR2 SYDVKM. CDR3 amino acids: CASQPGSSYEQYF. CDR3 DNA: TGTGCCAGCCAACCGGGGAGCTCCTACGAGCAGTACTTC.

The genes are TRBV5-1 and TRBJ2-3; the D is unclear. The ends were cut back, 4 bases at V and 1 base at J, with 4 bases in the middle. CDR3 length: 12 amino acids. The V gene's germline CDR1 is SGHRS and CDR2 YFSETQ. The CDR3: CASSTGTDTQYF. In nucleotides, the CDR3 is TGCGCCAGCAGCACGGGCACAGATACGCAGTATTTT.

V usage is TRBV7-6 and J usage is TRBJ1-4; the D is unclear. CDR1 and CDR2 from the germline V gene are SGHVS and FNYEAQ. This CDR3 spans 14 amino acids. The V end lost 4 bases, the J end lost 5 bases, and 11 bases lay between the germline ends. This CDR3 is CASSSDGPNEKLFF. The CDR3 nucleotides read TGTGCCAGCAGCTCAGACGGACCCAATGAAAAACTGTTTTTT.

This clonotype was detected a few times. The rearrangement uses TRBV30 and TRBJ2-5; TRBD2 matches 9 bases. Germline CDR1 reads GTSNPN; CDR2 reads SVGIG (reference sequence). The CDR3 has 15 residues. The V and J ends lost 0 bases and 1 base, in that order; junction bases with no gene match: 3. The CDR3 DNA sequence: TGTGCCTGGAGTGTAGCGGGGGGCCTCCAAGAGACCCAGTACTTC. Translation gives CAWSVAGGLQETQYF.

The CDR3 DNA reads as TGTGCCAGCAGCCAGGACCCGCCGGGACTAGCGGTGTCCCTAAGGGAGCAGTACTTC. Translation: CASSQDPPGLAVSLREQYF. This sequence joins TRBV4-2 and TRBJ2-7; 11 nucleotides agree with TRBD2. Per the germline V gene, CDR1 is LGHNA and CDR2 is YNFKEQ. The V gene end was trimmed by 3 bases and the J gene end by 7 bases; junction bases not matched to a gene: 20. This CDR3 region has 19 residues.

The rearrangement joins TRBV6-1 to TRBJ1-4, with D uncertain. Germline CDR1 is MNHNS and CDR2 is SASEGT. The ends were cut back, 3 bases at V and 3 bases at J, with 14 bases in the middle. The CDR3 loop spans 16 amino acids. The CDR3 is CASSDRATASNEKLFF. DNA for the CDR3: TGTGCCAGCAGTGACCGGGCGACGGCCTCTAATGAAAAACTGTTTTTT.

In its sample, this clonotype was seen many times. The chain combines TRBV12-3 or TRBV12-4 with TRBJ1-1; 10 bases match TRBD1. Trimming removed 6 bases from V and 4 bases from J; junction bases left unmatched: 5. The CDR3 covers 14 residues. The CDR3 sequence is CASRTGGSGTEAFF. The CDR3 coding sequence is TGTGCCAGCAGGACAGGGGGCTCGGGCACTGAAGCTTTCTTT.

This clonotype occurred once. The V gene is TRBV5-1, the J gene TRBJ2-7; the D is unclear. The CDR3 sequence is 13 residues long. Trimming pared 4 bases from V and 7 bases from J, leaving 15 bases between. Per the germline V gene, CDR1 is SGHRS and CDR2 is YFSETQ. The CDR3 reads CASSLIRPGEQYF. For the CDR3, the DNA is TGCGCCAGCAGCCTAATACGACCCGGGGAGCAGTACTTC.

The V call is TRBV7-9, the J call TRBJ2-1; a weak D match, TRBD1 (6 bases). Germline lookup yields CDR1 SEHNR and CDR2 FQNEAQ (reference sequence). This CDR3 is 14 amino acids long. V was cut by 9 bases and J by 2 bases, with 14 bases left in between. The CDR3 bases are TGTGCCAGTGTTGAACAGGGAACCTACAATGAGCAGTTCTTC. Its translation is CASVEQGTYNEQFF.

This clonotype was detected only a few times. The V gene is TRBV19, the J gene TRBJ2-3, with D possibly being TRBD2 (6 bases). Germline V gene data show CDR1 as LNHDA and CDR2 as SQIVND (reference sequence). This CDR3 contains 16 residues. V lost 8 bases and J lost 0, with 18 bases in between. The CDR3 loop reads CASWGRGRTSTDTQYF. CDR3 bases: TGTGCCAGTTGGGGAAGAGGGAGGACGAGCACAGATACGCAGTATTTT. The variable domain in full, completed from reference TRBV19 and TRBJ2-3, reads DGGITQSPKYLFRKEGQNVTLSCEQNLNHDAMYWYRQDPGQGLRLIYYSQIVNDFQKGDIAEGYSVSREKKESFPLTVTSAQKNPTAFYLCASWGRGRTSTDTQYFGPGTRLTVL.

The rearrangement links TRBV7-6 to TRBJ2-2; a possible D gene is TRBD2 (6 bases). The CDR3 is 15 residues long. Germline CDR1 and CDR2: SGHVS and FNYEAQ. Trimming left V 1 base short and J 0 bases short, with 6 bases between. The CDR3 DNA is TGTGCCAGCAGCTTAGGACTAGCGAACACCGGGGAGCTGTTTTTT. Translating gives CASSLGLANTGELFF.

The chain recombines TRBV7-2 with TRBJ1-5, with D tentatively TRBD1 (5 bases). This CDR3 has 14 residues. The V end lost 0 bases, the J end lost 4 bases, and 7 bases lay between the germline ends. CDR1 is SGHTA and CDR2 is FQGNSA in the germline V gene. CDR3 bases: TGTGCCAGCAGCTTAGCTGGGGCGAATCAGCCCCAGCATTTT. Its translation: CASSLAGANQPQHF.

This clonotype was detected only a few times. The chain has TRBV5-4 and TRBJ1-4; 9 positions match TRBD1. The V segment lost 6 bases and the J segment 6 bases; nucleotides outside the gene matches: 12. The V gene's germline CDR1 is SGHNT and CDR2 YYREEE (reference sequence). The CDR3 contains 16 residues. Written as DNA, the CDR3 is TGTGCCAGCACCCGTGAGCTCGGACAGGGGCATGAAAAACTGTTTTTT. Protein product: CASTRELGQGHEKLFF.

This clonotype has ten or more counts. The CDR3 bases are TGTGCCAGCAGCCCGGGGGCCTACGAGCAGTACTTC. Its translation is CASSPGAYEQYF. The chain couples TRBV2 to TRBJ2-7; weak D call: TRBD2 (6 bases). Germline loops: CDR1 SNHLY, CDR2 FYNNEI. V lost 6 bases, J lost 2 bases, and 8 bases lay in between. The CDR3 extends over 12 amino acids.

A word on this clonotype: Being one base from a much bigger clone, this may be a read error. The rearrangement uses TRBV6-2 or TRBV6-3 and TRBJ1-5, with D possibly matching TRBD1 (5 bases). Germline V gives CDR1 MNHEY, CDR2 SVGEGT. With 11 bases removed from V and 1 base from J, the gap between germline ends came to 18 bases. The CDR3 runs 15 residues. The CDR3 is CAGAKAGTSNQPQHF. CDR3 DNA: TGTGCCGGCGCTAAAGCCGGGACCAGCAATCAGCCCCAGCATTTT.

DNA for the CDR3: TGTGCCATCAGTGAGCACGCCGATGAGCAGTTCTTC. As protein: CAISEHADEQFF. The chain links TRBV10-3 to TRBJ2-1; D is uncertain. Germline V gives CDR1 ENHRY, CDR2 SYGVKD. Trimming took 2 bases from V and 8 from J, leaving 7 bases between them. The CDR3 length is 12 residues.

This clonotype turned up a few times. J is TRBJ1-2 and V is TRBV19; D ambiguous. This CDR3 is 14 amino acids long. CDR1 and CDR2 from the germline V gene are LNHDA and SQIVND (reference sequence). V shed 4 bases and J shed 4 bases, with 13 bases lying between them. CDR3 DNA sequence: TGTGCCAGTAGTAATCGGGGAGAAGGCTATGGCTACACCTTC. Translation: CASSNRGEGYGYTF.

This clonotype appeared a few times. The chain uses TRBV7-6 and TRBJ2-2, with D possibly being TRBD1 (5 bases). Germline-derived CDR1 and CDR2 are SGHVS and FNYEAQ. This CDR3 has 13 amino acids. Deletions cut 5 bases from V and 5 bases from J, with 9 bases between. The CDR3 region has the DNA TGTGCCAGCAGCCAGACAGTGACCGGGGAGCTGTTTTTT. Protein sequence: CASSQTVTGELFF.

The chain couples TRBV4-3 to TRBJ2-6, with D maybe TRBD2 (6 bases). The CDR3 contains 15 residues. The V gene's germline CDR1 is LGHNA and CDR2 YSLEER. With 4 bases removed from V and 9 bases from J, the gap between germline ends came to 16 bases. Here the CDR3 reads CASSPQEGGGNVLTF. The CDR3 nucleotides are TGCGCCAGCAGCCCCCAGGAGGGTGGTGGCAACGTCCTGACTTTC.

The chain has TRBV10-2 and TRBJ1-3; D is uncertain. Trimming left V 2 bases short and J 0 bases short, with 11 bases between. Germline assignment: CDR1 WSHSY and CDR2 SAAADI. CDR3 length: 16 residues. In DNA form, the CDR3 reads TGCGCCAGCAGTGAGGGCTCGGGTAACTCTGGAAACACCATATATTTT. It specifies CASSEGSGNSGNTIYF.

The chain has TRBV29-1 and TRBJ1-1; D gene unclear. In germline, CDR1 is SQVTM, CDR2 ANQGSEA. This CDR3 contains 12 residues. V lost 4 bases, J lost 0 bases, and 6 bases lay in between. CDR3 residues: CSVALLNTEAFF. Here the CDR3 DNA reads TGCAGCGTTGCGCTCCTGAACACTGAAGCTTTCTTT. Drawing the rest from reference TRBV29-1 and TRBJ1-1, the complete variable domain is SAVISQKPSRDICQRGTSLTIQCQVDSQVTMMFWYRQQPGQSLTLIATANQGSEATYESGFVIDKFPISRPNLTFSTLTVSNMSPEDSSIYLCSVALLNTEAFFGQGTRLTVV.

This clonotype has only a few counts. The genes are TRBV6-6 and TRBJ1-3; maybe TRBD1 (6 bases). This CDR3 is built from 14 residues. CDR1 is MNHNY and CDR2 is SVGAGI in the germline V gene (reference sequence). The V gene lost 6 bases and the J gene lost 2 bases, with 11 bases spanning the gap. The CDR3 nucleotides read TGTGCCAGCAGCCTACAGGGAACTGGAAACACCATATATTTT. Its protein product is CASSLQGTGNTIYF.

This clonotype showed up just a few times. The rearrangement uses TRBV18 and TRBJ1-3; the D gene is possibly TRBD1 (6 bases). This CDR3 comprises 16 residues. From germline, CDR1 is KGHSH and CDR2 LQKENI. With 1 base removed from V and 0 bases from J, the gap between germline ends came to 10 bases. This CDR3 reads CASSPLSRGSGNTIYF. Written as DNA, the CDR3 is TGTGCCAGCTCACCACTGAGCAGGGGCTCTGGAAACACCATATATTTT. Supplemented by reference TRBV18 and TRBJ1-3, the full variable domain reads NAGVMQNPRHLVRRRGQEARLRCSPMKGHSHVYWYRQLPEEGLKFMVYLQKENIIDESGMPKERFSAEFPKEGPSILRIQQVVRGDSAAYFCASSPLSRGSGNTIYFGEGSWLTVV.

At least ten counts were recorded for this clonotype. The rearrangement joins TRBV5-1 to TRBJ2-7; TRBD2 matches at 9 bases. This CDR3 is built from 14 residues. The V and J ends lost 4 bases and 6 bases, in that order; junction bases with no gene match: 8. Germline CDR1 SGHRS, CDR2 YFSETQ. This CDR3 reads CASSRLAVDAEQYF. The CDR3 DNA reads as TGCGCCAGCAGCCGACTAGCGGTTGATGCCGAGCAGTACTTC. Complete variable domain (other parts from reference TRBV5-1 and TRBJ2-7): KAGVTQTPRYLIKTRGQQVTLSCSPISGHRSVSWYQQTPGQGLQFLFEYFSETQRNKGNFPGRFSGRQFSNSRSEMNVSTLELGDSALYLCASSRLAVDAEQYFGPGTRLTVT.